This T cell receptor (beta chain) came from a study of T-cell memory formation after mild COVID-19. TCRdb redid the calling of the 5' RACE reads with MiXCR, one entry per CDR3 protein. The sample yields about 260,000 distinct CDR3 sequences, roughly 17% seen once. From germline, CDR1 is DFQATT and CDR2 SNEGSKA (reference sequence). V lost 1 base, J lost 0 bases, and 7 bases lay in between. This CDR3 region has 14 residues. This clonotype occurred a few times. This chain joins TRBV20-1 and TRBJ2-1; no reliable D call. The material sequenced was PBMCs or a T cell subset sorted from them (not recorded which). The sequence derives from a man aged 18 to 29 who had mild COVID-19 (a few samples of this study predate the infection). Cell type and time point are not known. In DNA, the CDR3 is TGCAGTGCTAGAGTCCATAGCTCCTACAATGAGCAGTTCTTC. This gives the protein CSARVHSSYNEQFF.